These 7 T cell receptor beta chains share one sample of origin, sequenced in a study of patients and donors after allogeneic stem cell transplantation (TCRdb year 2020). The library was generated by RT-PCR. For sequencing, a NextSeq 550 was employed. The public reads were run again by TCRdb, first through fastp at Q25 and then through MiXCR, and only productive beta chains were kept. Each CDR3 protein gets just one entry, which takes the most common genes and DNA from the rows behind it. The table for this sample lists fewer than 500,000 distinct CDR3 sequences; 15% to 20% of them were counted only once. 7.2% of the sample comes from the top ten. The sequencing input was blood, either unsorted or a sorted T cell fraction (not recorded which). The receptors stem from a human donor who was either an allogeneic HSCT recipient or a stem cell or donor lymphocyte infusion donor (not recorded which). It is not recorded whose cells these are; they may come from a transplant donor.

This clonotype was picked up a small number of times. The chain combines TRBV6-1 with TRBJ2-3; 11 nucleotides agree with TRBD2. The ends lost 9 bases at V and 2 bases at J; junction bases unmatched: 1. The CDR3 contains 13 residues. Germline lookup yields CDR1 MNHNS and CDR2 SASEGT. The CDR3 DNA is TGTGCCAGTAGCGGGAGGGCCACAGATACGCAGTATTTT. Translated: CASSGRATDTQYF.

J is TRBJ1-2 and V is TRBV5-1, with D possibly being TRBD1 (5 bases). Per germline, CDR1 SGHRS and CDR2 YFSETQ. The CDR3 totals 15 residues. V lost 3 bases and J 3 bases, leaving 15 bases between the germline ends. In DNA form, the CDR3 reads TGCGCCAGCAGCTCGGGCCTCCCGGGACACTATGGCTACACCTTC. The encoded protein is CASSSGLPGHYGYTF. The complete variable domain, with remaining parts taken from reference TRBV5-1 and TRBJ1-2, reads KAGVTQTPRYLIKTRGQQVTLSCSPISGHRSVSWYQQTPGQGLQFLFEYFSETQRNKGNFPGRFSGRQFSNSRSEMNVSTLELGDSALYLCASSSGLPGHYGYTFGSGTRLTVV.

This clonotype appeared a few times. The V and J genes are TRBV2 and TRBJ1-1, with D unclear. The CDR3 runs to 17 residues. V lost 1 base to trimming and J lost 1 base, with 16 bases between them. The germline V gene encodes CDR1 SNHLY and CDR2 FYNNEI. For the CDR3, the DNA is TGTGCCAGCAGTGAAGTTCCCAGGCTTTCTACGAACACTGAAGCTTTCTTT. It yields the protein CASSEVPRLSTNTEAFF. The whole variable domain, remainder taken from reference TRBV2 and TRBJ1-1, is EPEVTQTPSHQVTQMGQEVILRCVPISNHLYFYWYRQILGQKVEFLVSFYNNEISEKSEIFDDQFSVERPDGSNFTLKIRSTKLEDSAMYFCASSEVPRLSTNTEAFFGQGTRLTVV.

The rearrangement joins TRBV6-1 to TRBJ1-4; D not certain. The CDR3 extends over 15 amino acids. Germline CDR1 MNHNS, CDR2 SASEGT. V lost 4 bases and J 0 bases, leaving 9 bases between the germline ends. CDR3 sequence reads: CASSGNFATNEKLFF. For the CDR3, the DNA is TGTGCCAGCAGTGGTAACTTTGCAACTAATGAAAAACTGTTTTTT.

This clonotype was observed a handful of times. The chain recombines TRBV6-5 with TRBJ2-7; a weak D match, TRBD2 (5 bases). The germline CDR1 and CDR2 sequences are MNHEY and SVGAGI. CDR3 length: 14 amino acids. Deletions cut 2 bases from V and 0 bases from J, with 8 bases between. In DNA form, the CDR3 reads TGTGCCAGCAGTTACGGTGACTACTCCTACGAGCAGTACTTC. Its protein is CASSYGDYSYEQYF.

The genes are TRBV11-2 and TRBJ2-3, with 8 bases that match TRBD2. Germline loops: CDR1 SGHAT, CDR2 FQNNGV. The CDR3 extends over 18 amino acids. V dropped 2 bases and J dropped 7; count of bases not matched to a gene: 17. The CDR3 is CASSLSLRIAGPSHTQYF. CDR3 nucleotides: TGTGCCAGCAGCTTATCCCTTAGAATAGCGGGGCCCAGTCATACGCAGTATTTT.

This clonotype was picked up many times. The chain links TRBV7-8 to TRBJ1-2; 7 positions agree with TRBD1. V dropped 4 bases and J dropped 0; count of bases not matched to a gene: 5. The CDR3 extends over 15 amino acids. Germline CDR1 reads SGHVS; CDR2 reads FQNEAQ. CDR3 protein: CASSSLDRANYGYTF. The DNA of the CDR3 is TGTGCCAGCAGCTCCCTCGACAGGGCTAACTATGGCTACACCTTC.